These T cell receptor beta chains were read from a single sample in a study of shared clonotypes between healthy human individuals. Some clones are missing from TCRdb's copy, which holds only in-frame ones; the method was immunoSEQ multiplex PCR. The sample shows 2 million to 2.5 million clones, approximately 94% of them seen only once. Specimen: naive CD4+ T cells sorted from blood. The receptors shown here come from a man younger than 35 in good health. CDR3s include the opening cysteine and the closing phenylalanine or tryptophan. The D gene is left open where the match is weak. Size tells how often a clone was seen (once, few, many) or the class of an expanded clone, and some rows leave it out.

abundance	v_gene	j_gene	d_gene	CDR3aa	CDR3nt
.	TRBV5-1	TRBJ2-7	TRBD1	CASSFEAGGKYEQYF	TGCGCCAGCAGCTTTGAGGCAGGGGGCAAGTACGAGCAGTACTTC
once	TRBV18	TRBJ2-5	.	CASSPGGETQYF	TGTGCCAGCTCCCCTGGGGGAGAGACCCAGTACTTC
.	TRBV11-2	TRBJ1-1	.	CASSSGSHLLNTEAFF	TGTGCCAGCAGCTCTGGCAGTCACCTCCTGAACACTGAAGCTTTCTTT
.	TRBV7-2	TRBJ1-6	TRBD1	CASWEQGASGYSPLHF	TGTGCCAGCTGGGAACAGGGGGCTAGCGGCTATTCACCCCTCCACTTT
.	TRBV6-5	TRBJ2-7	.	CASSRPGLKGYEQYF	TGTGCCAGCAGCCGACCCGGCCTTAAAGGGTACGAGCAGTACTTC
.	TRBV5-1	TRBJ2-5	.	CASSKTSLGETQYF	TGCGCCAGCAGCAAGACTAGTCTCGGCGAGACCCAGTACTTC
.	TRBV2	TRBJ2-5	TRBD2	CASSARLAGVWTQYF	TGTGCCAGCAGTGCCCGACTAGCGGGGGTTTGGACCCAGTACTTC
.	TRBV30	TRBJ2-1	TRBD1	CAWSFGQGFYNEQFF	TGTGCCTGGAGTTTCGGACAGGGATTCTACAATGAGCAGTTCTTC
.	TRBV5-1	TRBJ1-6	.	CASSIDRLGSSYNSPLHF	TGCGCCAGCAGCATTGACAGGTTAGGGAGCTCCTATAATTCACCCCTCCACTTT
.	TRBV27	TRBJ1-6	.	CASSPGLLNSPLHF	TGTGCCAGCAGTCCGGGACTCCTAAATTCACCCCTCCACTTT
.	TRBV28	TRBJ2-7	.	CASSFRLSEQYF	TGTGCCAGCAGTTTTCGGCTGTCCGAGCAGTACTTC
.	TRBV6-5	TRBJ2-1	.	CASRHRESNEQFF	TGTGCCAGCAGACACAGGGAAAGCAATGAGCAGTTCTTC
.	TRBV5-1	TRBJ2-1	.	CASSLDWWGSGFNEQFF	TGCGCCAGCAGCTTGGACTGGTGGGGGAGCGGTTTCAATGAGCAGTTCTTC
once	TRBV18	TRBJ2-7	.	CASSQSKGPSYEQYF	TGTGCCAGCTCACAAAGCAAAGGGCCCTCCTACGAGCAGTACTTC
.	TRBV5-1	TRBJ2-1	TRBD1	CASSNAGGREQFF	TGCGCCAGCAGCAACGCAGGGGGTCGGGAGCAGTTCTTC
.	TRBV12-5	TRBJ1-1	TRBD1	CASARTGGADEAFF	TGTGCTAGTGCCAGGACAGGGGGCGCAGATGAAGCTTTCTTT
.	TRBV30	TRBJ2-7	.	CAWSGTSIISEQYF	TGTGCCTGGAGTGGGACGTCTATCATCTCGGAGCAGTACTTC
.	TRBV6-5	TRBJ2-1	.	CASSSFAEQFF	TGTGCCAGCAGCTCCTTTGCTGAGCAGTTCTTC
.	TRBV7-2	TRBJ2-1	TRBD2	CASSLVTSGFYNEQFF	TGTGCCAGCAGCTTAGTTACTAGCGGATTCTACAATGAGCAGTTCTTC
.	TRBV19	TRBJ2-5	TRBD1	CASSMRDRGETQYF	TGTGCCAGTAGTATGAGGGACAGGGGAGAGACCCAGTACTTC
.	TRBV6-1	TRBJ1-4	.	CASSGQGGNEKLFF	TGTGCCAGCAGTGGGCAGGGAGGGAATGAAAAACTGTTTTTT
.	TRBV7-9	TRBJ2-3	TRBD1	CASSPRDRETDTQYF	TGTGCCAGCAGCCCCCGGGACAGGGAGACAGATACGCAGTATTTT
.	TRBV5-1	TRBJ2-5	.	CASSFGGFRETQYF	TGCGCCAGCAGCTTTGGGGGTTTTAGAGAGACCCAGTACTTC
.	TRBV2	TRBJ1-6	.	CASRRGYGSPLHF	TGTGCCAGCAGGAGGGGGTACGGTTCACCCCTCCACTTT
.	TRBV7-8	TRBJ1-5	.	CASSPWGAQNQPQHF	TGTGCCAGCAGCCCATGGGGGGCGCAAAATCAGCCCCAGCATTTT
.	TRBV5-4	TRBJ2-1	TRBD2	CASSSGLAGFSSYNEQFF	TGTGCCAGCAGCTCGGGACTAGCGGGTTTTAGCTCCTACAATGAGCAGTTCTTC
once	TRBV6-1	TRBJ2-2	TRBD1	CATWTGSNTGELFF	TGTGCCACCTGGACAGGATCGAACACCGGGGAGCTGTTTTTT
.	TRBV2	TRBJ2-3	TRBD1	CARAGQGGWTDTQYF	TGTGCCAGAGCAGGACAGGGTGGTTGGACAGATACGCAGTATTTT
.	TRBV6-1	TRBJ2-7	.	CASSRTDSYEQYF	TGTGCCAGCAGCAGGACAGATTCCTACGAGCAGTACTTC
.	TRBV30	TRBJ2-1	TRBD1	CAWSVSQGQKVSYNEQFF	TGTGCCTGGAGTGTGTCTCAGGGACAGAAGGTCTCCTACAATGAGCAGTTCTTC
.	TRBV19	TRBJ2-5	.	CASSILVRETQYF	TGTGCCAGTAGTATTTTGGTAAGAGAGACCCAGTACTTC
.	TRBV7-9	TRBJ2-2	TRBD2	CASSLEEGSAGVGELFF	TGTGCCAGCAGCTTAGAGGAGGGCAGTGCGGGAGTCGGGGAGCTGTTTTTT
.	TRBV18	TRBJ2-6	.	CASSPGVLGANVLTF	TGTGCCAGCTCGCCAGGGGTTTTGGGGGCCAACGTCCTGACTTTC
once	TRBV19	TRBJ1-5	.	CASQKWEGNQPQHF	TGTGCCAGCCAAAAATGGGAAGGCAATCAGCCCCAGCATTTT
.	TRBV11-2	TRBJ2-1	.	CASSLQGRSVSYNEQFF	TGTGCCAGCAGCTTGCAGGGGCGGAGTGTTTCCTACAATGAGCAGTTCTTC
.	TRBV27	TRBJ2-7	.	CASSLSGVGGSGTLYEQYF	TGTGCCAGCAGTTTATCAGGGGTAGGCGGTTCCGGGACACTCTACGAGCAGTACTTC
.	TRBV5-1	TRBJ1-6	TRBD1	CASSSGQGDYNSPLHF	TGCGCCAGCAGCTCAGGACAGGGGGACTATAATTCACCCCTCCACTTT
few	TRBV10-2	TRBJ1-5	.	CASSEGQLNQPQHF	TGCGCCAGCAGTGAGGGACAGTTAAATCAGCCCCAGCATTTT
.	TRBV7-2	TRBJ2-7	.	CASSSGQPYEQYF	TGTGCCAGCAGCTCCGGACAGCCCTACGAGCAGTACTTC
.	TRBV7-7	TRBJ1-5	.	CASSLDRDQPQHF	TGTGCTAGCAGCTTGGACAGAGATCAGCCCCAGCATTTT
.	TRBV6-5	TRBJ1-4	TRBD1	CASSETGNEKLFF	TGTGCCAGCTCCGAGACAGGGAATGAAAAACTGTTTTTT
.	TRBV11-2	TRBJ1-1	.	CASSSQWTVYTEAFF	TGTGCCAGCAGCTCTCAGTGGACGGTTTACACTGAAGCTTTCTTT
.	TRBV29-1	TRBJ2-7	.	CSVLEPFGTRAYEQYF	TGCAGCGTCCTCGAACCGTTCGGGACAAGAGCCTACGAGCAGTACTTC
.	TRBV7-8	TRBJ2-3	.	CASSFRDTDTQYF	TGTGCCAGCAGCTTCCGGGACACAGATACGCAGTATTTT
.	TRBV2	TRBJ2-5	TRBD1	CASSGTGLGETQYF	TGTGCCAGCAGTGGGACAGGGCTAGGAGAGACCCAGTACTTC
once	TRBV4-1	TRBJ2-1	TRBD2	CASSRLAGSYNEQFF	TGCGCCAGCAGCCGACTAGCGGGGTCCTACAATGAGCAGTTCTTC
.	TRBV15	TRBJ2-7	.	CATSREGGYEQYF	TGTGCCACCAGCAGAGAAGGGGGTTACGAGCAGTACTTC
.	TRBV27	TRBJ2-5	.	CASSLQGLQETQYF	TGTGCCAGCAGTTTACAGGGCCTCCAAGAGACCCAGTACTTC
.	TRBV19	TRBJ1-5	.	CASSIKGFNQPQHF	TGTGCCAGTAGTATCAAAGGGTTCAATCAGCCCCAGCATTTT
.	TRBV7-9	TRBJ2-2	TRBD2	CASSVRLAGTGELFF	TGTGCCAGCAGCGTCCGACTAGCGGGGACCGGGGAGCTGTTTTTT
few	TRBV15	TRBJ2-3	.	CATLNGGLEDTQYF	TGTGCCACCTTAAACGGGGGGCTTGAAGATACGCAGTATTTT
.	TRBV4-2	TRBJ1-1	.	CASSQGPWAEAFF	TGTGCCAGCAGCCAAGGCCCCTGGGCTGAAGCTTTCTTT
.	TRBV5-1	TRBJ2-5	TRBD1	CASSLNPSGTGEETQYF	TGCGCCAGCAGCTTGAACCCCTCCGGGACAGGGGAAGAGACCCAGTACTTC